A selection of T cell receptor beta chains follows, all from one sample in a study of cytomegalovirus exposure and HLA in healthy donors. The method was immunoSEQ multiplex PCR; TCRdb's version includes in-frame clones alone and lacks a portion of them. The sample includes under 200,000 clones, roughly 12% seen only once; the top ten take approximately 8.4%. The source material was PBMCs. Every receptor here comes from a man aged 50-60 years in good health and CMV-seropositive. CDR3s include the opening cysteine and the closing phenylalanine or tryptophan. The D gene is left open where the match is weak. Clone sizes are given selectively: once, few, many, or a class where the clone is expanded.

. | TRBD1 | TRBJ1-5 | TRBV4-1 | TGCGCCAGCAGCCCGAGTAGGGGGCGAAAAAGCAATCAGCCCCAGCATTTT | CASSPSRGRKSNQPQHF
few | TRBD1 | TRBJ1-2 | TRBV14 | TGTGCCAGCAGCCAAGAGGACAGGGTTGCTGGCTACACCTTC | CASSQEDRVAGYTF
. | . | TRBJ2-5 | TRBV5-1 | TGCGCCAGCAGCTTGGCCGTGGGCAGACAAGAGACCCAGTACTTC | CASSLAVGRQETQYF
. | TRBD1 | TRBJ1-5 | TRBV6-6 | TGTGCCAGCAGTTCAGGGGGGTATCAGCCCCAGCATTTT | CASSSGGYQPQHF
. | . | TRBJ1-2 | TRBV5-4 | TGTGCCAGCAGAGGCGGAGGGTGGGATGGCTACACCTTC | CASRGGGWDGYTF
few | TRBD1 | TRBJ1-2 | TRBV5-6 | TGTGCCAGCAGCTTGGACAGGGGGCTTGGCTACACCTTC | CASSLDRGLGYTF
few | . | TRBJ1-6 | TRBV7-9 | TGTGCCAGCGAACAGGCGGGGAATTCACCCCTCCACTTT | CASEQAGNSPLHF
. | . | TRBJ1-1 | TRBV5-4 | TGTGCCAGCAGACCCCGACAGGAGTCCATGAACACTGAAGCTTTCTTT | CASRPRQESMNTEAFF
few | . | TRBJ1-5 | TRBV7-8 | TGTGCCAGCAGCTTAGGTCGGGGGGGCCGGGGCAATCAGCCCCAGCATTTT | CASSLGRGGRGNQPQHF
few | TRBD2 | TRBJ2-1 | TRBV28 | TGTGCCAGCAGTTTACCGGGGGGGTTGGGTGAGCAGTTCTTC | CASSLPGGLGEQFF
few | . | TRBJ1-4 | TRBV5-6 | TGTGCCAGCAGCTTTGGTACTTTGAGTGAAAAACTGTTTTTT | CASSFGTLSEKLFF
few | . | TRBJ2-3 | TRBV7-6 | TGTGCCAGCAGCCTTGGCCCCCTGGATACGCAGTATTTT | CASSLGPLDTQYF
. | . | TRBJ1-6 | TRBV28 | TGTGCCAGCAGTTTAGGACAGAACGGGTCACCCCTCCACTTT | CASSLGQNGSPLHF
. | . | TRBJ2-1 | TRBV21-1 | TGTGCCAGCAGCAGAGGAGGGGACTCCCCACCCAATGAGCAGTTCTTC | CASSRGGDSPPNEQFF
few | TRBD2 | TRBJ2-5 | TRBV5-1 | TGCGCCAGCAGCTGGGGGGGTGGAGGAGAGACCCAGTACTTC | CASSWGGGGETQYF
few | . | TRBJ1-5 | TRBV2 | TGTGCCAGCACCCCTGTCGGGAGCAATCAGCCCCAGCATTTT | CASTPVGSNQPQHF
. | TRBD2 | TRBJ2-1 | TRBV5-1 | TGCGCCAGCAGCTTAACTAGCGGGGTCAATGAGCAGTTCTTC | CASSLTSGVNEQFF
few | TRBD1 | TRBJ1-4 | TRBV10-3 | TGTGCCATCAGTGGTTCCGGGACAGGGAGTGAAAAACTGTTTTTT | CAISGSGTGSEKLFF
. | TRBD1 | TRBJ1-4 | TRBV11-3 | TGTGCCAGCAGCTCGGGGGACAGGGGGTCCCGTGAAAAACTGTTTTTT | CASSSGDRGSREKLFF
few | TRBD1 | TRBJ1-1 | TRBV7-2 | TGTGCCAGCAGCGGGCCGGGACAGATGAGATTGGGCACTGAAGCTTTCTTT | CASSGPGQMRLGTEAFF
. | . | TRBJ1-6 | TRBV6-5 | TGTGCCAGCAGAACCGGGAAACGGAATTCACCCCTCCACTTT | CASRTGKRNSPLHF
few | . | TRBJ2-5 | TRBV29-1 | TGCAGCGTTCTAAGACAGGCGGAGACCCAGTACTTC | CSVLRQAETQYF
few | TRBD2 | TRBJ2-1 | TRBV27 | TGTGCCAGCAGTATCCAGCGGGGGAACAATGAGCAGTTCTTC | CASSIQRGNNEQFF
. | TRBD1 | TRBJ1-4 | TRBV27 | TGTGCCAGCAGACGTAACAAAGGGGGCGTTGAAAAACTGTTTTTT | CASRRNKGGVEKLFF
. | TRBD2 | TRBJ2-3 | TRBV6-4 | TGTGCCAGCAGTGACAGCGGGGGGGCAGATACGCAGTATTTT | CASSDSGGADTQYF
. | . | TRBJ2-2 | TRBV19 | TGTGCCAGTAGTATCCAGGGTCCGACCGGGGAGCTGTTTTTT | CASSIQGPTGELFF
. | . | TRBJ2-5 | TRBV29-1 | TGCAGCGTTGCGGGAGAGACCCAGTACTTC | CSVAGETQYF
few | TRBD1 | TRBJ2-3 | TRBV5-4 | TGTGCCAGCAGCCGACCGGGACAGGGTTATGATACGCAGTATTTT | CASSRPGQGYDTQYF
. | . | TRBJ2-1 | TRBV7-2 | TGTGCCAGCAGCTTAGGTTATGGAGATGAGCAGTTCTTC | CASSLGYGDEQFF
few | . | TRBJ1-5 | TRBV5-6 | TGTGCCAGCAGCTTGGCCGGGTTGGGCAATCAGCCCCAGCATTTT | CASSLAGLGNQPQHF
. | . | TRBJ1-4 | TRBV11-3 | TGTGCCAGCCCCTTTGCGGTGGATGTGTTAGCTGAAAAACTGTTTTTT | CASPFAVDVLAEKLFF
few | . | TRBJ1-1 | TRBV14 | TGTGCCAGCAGGGACCGAGGGCGTGAAGCTTTCTTT | CASRDRGREAFF
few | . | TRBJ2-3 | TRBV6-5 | TGTGCCAGCAGTTACGAGGGTGAGGCAGATACGCAGTATTTT | CASSYEGEADTQYF
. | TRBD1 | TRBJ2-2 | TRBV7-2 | TGTGCCAGCAGCATAACAGGGGGAAACACCGGGGAGCTGTTTTTT | CASSITGGNTGELFF
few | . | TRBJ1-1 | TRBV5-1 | TGCGCCACAAGGGATGGGGGGTTAACTGAAGCTTTCTTT | CATRDGGLTEAFF
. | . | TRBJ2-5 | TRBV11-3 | TGTGCCAGCAGCTTAGACGGGAGTCGGGAGGAGACCCAGTACTTC | CASSLDGSREETQYF
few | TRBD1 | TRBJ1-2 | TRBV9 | TGTGCCAGCTACAGGGGAGATACGGGCTACACCTTC | CASYRGDTGYTF
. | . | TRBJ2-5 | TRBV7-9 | TGTGCCAGCAGCTTATCAGGGATGGAGACCCAGTACTTC | CASSLSGMETQYF
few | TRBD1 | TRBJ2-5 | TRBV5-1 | TGCGCCAGCAGCGGACGGACAGGGAATCAAGAGACCCAGTACTTC | CASSGRTGNQETQYF
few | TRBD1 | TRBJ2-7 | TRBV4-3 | TGCGCCAGCAGCCAAGAAAACAGGGGGGCCGTGGAGCAGTACTTC | CASSQENRGAVEQYF
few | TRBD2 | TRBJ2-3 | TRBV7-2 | TGTGCCAGCAGCGCGGTAGCGGGGCCAGATACGCAGTATTTT | CASSAVAGPDTQYF
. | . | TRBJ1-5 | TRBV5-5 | TGTGCCAGCAGCTTGGCCGGGGGGAATCAGCCCCAGCATTTT | CASSLAGGNQPQHF
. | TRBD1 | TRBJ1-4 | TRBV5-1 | TGCGCCAGCAGCCCACGGGGACAGGGAGCCGTAACTAATGAAAAACTGTTTTTT | CASSPRGQGAVTNEKLFF
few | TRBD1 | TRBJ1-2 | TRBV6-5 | TGTGCCAGCAGTCGTGATGGGGACAGCCTTCAAGGCTACACCTTC | CASSRDGDSLQGYTF
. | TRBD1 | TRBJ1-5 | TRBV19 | TGTGCCAGTAGTGGGGACAGGGGGAATTTTCAGCCCCAGCATTTT | CASSGDRGNFQPQHF
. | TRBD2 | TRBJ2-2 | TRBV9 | TGTGCCAGCAGCGTAGTGGCGGGGGAGGGCACCGGGGAGCTGTTTTTT | CASSVVAGEGTGELFF
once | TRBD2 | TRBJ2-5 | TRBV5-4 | TGTGCCAGCTGGCCGGGTAGCGGGGGGACCGGTGGAGAGACCCAGTACTTC | CASWPGSGGTGGETQYF
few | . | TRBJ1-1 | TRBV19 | TGTGCCAGTACCCTTAGCGTGCCAGGGGAGAACACTGAAGCTTTCTTT | CASTLSVPGENTEAFF
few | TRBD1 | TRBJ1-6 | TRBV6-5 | TGTGCCAGCAGCTACAGGGGGCTTAATTCACCCCTCCACTTT | CASSYRGLNSPLHF